What follows describes a single TCR beta chain. At the DNA level, this CDR3 is encoded by other sequences in the same sample as well. These data belong to a study of blood T cell repertoires in COVID-19. Looking at the study overall: The cDNA or gDNA used as material had been derived from T cells, B-cell-depleted T cells, or PBMCs.

CDR1 and CDR2 from the germline V gene are LGHDT and YNNKEL (reference sequence). V gave up 3 bases and J gave up 2 bases, with 5 bases separating them. This CDR3 comprises 12 residues. As processed by the authors: Estimation of nucleated cell counts was performed using reference gene primer amplification. Here immunoSEQ multiplex PCR was the method, and the copy in TCRdb shows in-frame clones only, minus some. The DNA was the basis for D and trimming; V, J and clone size are from that table. Of some 150,000 clones in the sample, roughly 81% were seen once. Sequenced: peripheral blood. The chain is built from TRBV3-1 (or the pseudogene TRBV3-2) and TRBJ2-7, with D possibly TRBD2 on 5 matching bases. This clonotype originated in a man aged 35-49 years who had recovered from COVID-19. CDR3 amino acids: CASSQRAYEQYF. The CDR3 DNA reads as TGTGCCAGCAGCCAGAGGGCCTACGAGCAGTACTTC.